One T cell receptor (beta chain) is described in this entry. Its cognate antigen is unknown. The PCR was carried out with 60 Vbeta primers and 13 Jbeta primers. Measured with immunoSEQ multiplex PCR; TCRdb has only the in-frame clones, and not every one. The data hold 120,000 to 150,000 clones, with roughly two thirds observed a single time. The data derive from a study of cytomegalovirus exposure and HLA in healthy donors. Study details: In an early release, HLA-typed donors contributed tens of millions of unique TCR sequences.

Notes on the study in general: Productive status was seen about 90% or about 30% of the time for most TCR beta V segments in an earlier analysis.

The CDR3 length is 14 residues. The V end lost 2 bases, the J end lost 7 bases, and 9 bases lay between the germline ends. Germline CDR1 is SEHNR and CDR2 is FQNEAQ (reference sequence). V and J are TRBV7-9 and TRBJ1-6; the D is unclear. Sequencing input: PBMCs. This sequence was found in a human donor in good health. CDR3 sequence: CASSLSRENSPLHF. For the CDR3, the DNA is TGTGCCAGCAGCTTATCTAGGGAGAATTCACCCCTCCACTTT.